This T cell receptor beta chain came from a study of vaccination and CD4 T cells after COVID-19. Whole-study results and caveats: Convalescent patients displayed spike mono-reactivity in 304 of 307 vaccine-specific clones.

The time point is: late sampling 161 to 241 days after vaccination in a few convalescent patients. Treatment specified: 10-day PBMC culture with coronavirus spike peptide pools or control peptides (ViraFEST assay). Antigen-specific T cells were expanded with peptide pools by ViraFEST, and TCRs were then sequenced. Germline V gene lookup returns CDR1 MDHEN and CDR2 SYDVKM. The CDR3 contains 11 residues. Trimming shortened V by 6 bases and J by 7 bases, and 9 bases separated the two germline ends. Oncomine TCR Beta short-read sequencing was applied to DNA from cultured CD4+ T cells. Investigators obtained genomic DNA by extraction from cultured CD4+ T cells. TCRdb itself ran the PCR reads through MiXCR, one entry per CDR3 protein. The sample has 17,000 or so distinct CDR3 sequences; approximately 49% are singletons. As for this clonotype: No antigen is known for it.

The chain combines TRBV28 with TRBJ2-5; D gene unclear. The origin of this receptor is a human donor who had recovered from COVID-19. Here the sequenced sample was CD4+ T cells from blood, cultured in vitro, taken about 7 months after SARS-CoV-2 vaccination. CDR3 region: CASRGWGTQYF. The CDR3 region has the DNA TGTGCCAGCAGGGGGTGGGGGACCCAGTACTTC.